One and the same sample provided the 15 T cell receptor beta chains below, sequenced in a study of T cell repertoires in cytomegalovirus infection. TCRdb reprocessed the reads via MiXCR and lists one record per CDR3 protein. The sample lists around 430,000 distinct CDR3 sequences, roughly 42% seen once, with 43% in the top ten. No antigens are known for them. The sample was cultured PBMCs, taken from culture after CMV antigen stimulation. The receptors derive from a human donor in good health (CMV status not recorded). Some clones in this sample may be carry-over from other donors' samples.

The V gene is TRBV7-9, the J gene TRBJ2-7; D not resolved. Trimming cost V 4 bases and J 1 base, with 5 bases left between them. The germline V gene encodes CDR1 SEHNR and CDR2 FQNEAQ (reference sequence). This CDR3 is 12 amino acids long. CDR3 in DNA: TGTGCCAGCAGCTATATATCCTACGAGCAGTACTTC. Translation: CASSYISYEQYF. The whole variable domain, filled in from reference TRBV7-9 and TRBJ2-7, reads DTGVSQNPRHKITKRGQNVTFRCDPISEHNRLYWYRQTLGQGPEFLTYFQNEAQLEKSRLLSDRFSAERPKGSFSTLEIQRTEQGDSAMYLCASSYISYEQYFGPGTRLTVT.

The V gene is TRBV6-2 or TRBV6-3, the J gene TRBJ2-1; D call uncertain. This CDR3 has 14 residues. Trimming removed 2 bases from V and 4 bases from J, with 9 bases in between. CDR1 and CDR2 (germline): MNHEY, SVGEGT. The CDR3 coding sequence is TGTGCCAGCAGTTACCTAGGGCTGTACAATGAGCAGTTCTTC. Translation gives CASSYLGLYNEQFF.

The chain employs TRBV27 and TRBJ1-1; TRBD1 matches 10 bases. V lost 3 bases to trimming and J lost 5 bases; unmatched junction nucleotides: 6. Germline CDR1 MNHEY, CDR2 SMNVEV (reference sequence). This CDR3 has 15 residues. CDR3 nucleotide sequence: TGTGCCAGCAGTTTGAGGGACAGGGGAGGAACTGAAGCTTTCTTT. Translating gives CASSLRDRGGTEAFF.

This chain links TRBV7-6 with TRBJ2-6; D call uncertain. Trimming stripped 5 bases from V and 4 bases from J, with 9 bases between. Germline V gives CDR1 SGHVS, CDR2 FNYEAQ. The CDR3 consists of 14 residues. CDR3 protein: CASSPAAGANVLTF. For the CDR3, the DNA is TGTGCCAGCAGCCCTGCGGCCGGGGCCAACGTCCTGACTTTC.

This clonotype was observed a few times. The CDR3 coding sequence is TGTGCCAGCACGAGCGGTTATAGCAATCAGCCCCAGCATTTT. Protein sequence: CASTSGYSNQPQHF. The gene calls are TRBV7-9 and TRBJ1-5; D uncertain. The germline gives CDR1 SEHNR, CDR2 FQNEAQ (reference sequence). V was pared by 7 bases and J by 0 bases, with 10 bases between. The CDR3 has 14 residues.

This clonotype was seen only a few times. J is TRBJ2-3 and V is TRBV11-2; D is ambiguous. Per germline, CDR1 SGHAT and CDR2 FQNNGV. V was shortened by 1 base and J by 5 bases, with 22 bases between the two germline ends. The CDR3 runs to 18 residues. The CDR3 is CASSLVPTYGPHRDTQYF. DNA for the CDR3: TGTGCCAGCAGCTTAGTGCCCACTTACGGGCCCCACCGAGATACGCAGTATTTT.

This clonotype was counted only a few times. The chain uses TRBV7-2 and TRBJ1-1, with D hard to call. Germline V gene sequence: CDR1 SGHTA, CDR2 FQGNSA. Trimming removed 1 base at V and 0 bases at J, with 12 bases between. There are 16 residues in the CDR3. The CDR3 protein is CASSLGRDVMNTEAFF. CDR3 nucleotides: TGTGCCAGCAGCTTAGGGCGGGATGTAATGAACACTGAAGCTTTCTTT.

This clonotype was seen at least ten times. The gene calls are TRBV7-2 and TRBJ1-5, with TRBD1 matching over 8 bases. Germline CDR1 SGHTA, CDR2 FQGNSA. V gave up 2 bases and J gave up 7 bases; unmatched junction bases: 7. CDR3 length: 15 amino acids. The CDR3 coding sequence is TGTGCCAGCAGCTTAAACAGGGGGGAACGCCAGCCCCAGCATTTT. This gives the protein CASSLNRGERQPQHF.

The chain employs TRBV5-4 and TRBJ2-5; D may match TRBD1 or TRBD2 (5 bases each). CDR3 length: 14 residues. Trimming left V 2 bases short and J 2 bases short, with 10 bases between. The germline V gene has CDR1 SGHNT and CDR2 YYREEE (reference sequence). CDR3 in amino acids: CASSFGTPQETQYF. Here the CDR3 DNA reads TGTGCCAGCAGCTTCGGGACGCCTCAAGAGACCCAGTACTTC.

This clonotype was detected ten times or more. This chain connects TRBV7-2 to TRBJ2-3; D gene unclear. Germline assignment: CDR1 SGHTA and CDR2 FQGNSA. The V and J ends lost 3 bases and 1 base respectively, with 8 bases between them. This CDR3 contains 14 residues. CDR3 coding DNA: TGTGCCAGCAGCTTTACGGCCCGCACAGATACGCAGTATTTT. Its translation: CASSFTARTDTQYF.

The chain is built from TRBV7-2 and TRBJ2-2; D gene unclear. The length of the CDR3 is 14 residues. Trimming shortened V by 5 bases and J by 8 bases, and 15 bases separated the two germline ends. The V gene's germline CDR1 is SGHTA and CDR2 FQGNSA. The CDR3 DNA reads TGTGCCAGCAGCCCCCGACGGTGGGGAGGGGAGCTGTTTTTT. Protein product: CASSPRRWGGELFF.

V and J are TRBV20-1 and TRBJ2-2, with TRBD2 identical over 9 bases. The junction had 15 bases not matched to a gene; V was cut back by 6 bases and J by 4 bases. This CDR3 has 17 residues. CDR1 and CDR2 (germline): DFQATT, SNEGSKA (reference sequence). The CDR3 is CSARRASGIASTGELFF. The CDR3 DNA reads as TGCAGTGCAAGGCGTGCTAGCGGGATAGCAAGCACCGGGGAGCTGTTTTTT.

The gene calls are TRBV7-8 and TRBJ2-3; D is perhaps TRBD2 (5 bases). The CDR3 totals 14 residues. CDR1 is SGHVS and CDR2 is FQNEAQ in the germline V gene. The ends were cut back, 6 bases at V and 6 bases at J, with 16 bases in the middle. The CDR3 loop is CASRLGWGPDTQYF. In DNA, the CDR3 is TGTGCCAGCAGACTAGGGTGGGGTCCCGATACGCAGTATTTT.

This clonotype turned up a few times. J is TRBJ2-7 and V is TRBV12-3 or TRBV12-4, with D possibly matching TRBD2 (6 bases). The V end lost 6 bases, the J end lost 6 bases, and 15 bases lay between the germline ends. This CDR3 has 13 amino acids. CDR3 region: CASSSTSRSEQYF. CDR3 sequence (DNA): TGTGCCAGCAGCTCCACTAGCCGTAGCGAGCAGTACTTC.

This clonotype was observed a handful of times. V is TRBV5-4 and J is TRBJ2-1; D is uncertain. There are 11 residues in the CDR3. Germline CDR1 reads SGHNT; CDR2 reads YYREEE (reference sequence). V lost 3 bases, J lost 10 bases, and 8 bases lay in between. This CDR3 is CASSSRREQFF. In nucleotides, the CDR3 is TGTGCCAGCAGCTCGCGTCGGGAGCAGTTCTTC.